These 3 T cell receptor beta chains were sequenced from one sample in a study of blood T cell repertoires in COVID-19. Clones were read by immunoSEQ multiplex PCR, and TCRdb kept only the in-frame ones, dropping some. The table shows 200,000 to 250,000 clones, with 70% to 85% occurring only once. The sample taken for sequencing was peripheral blood. The origin of the receptors is a woman of 80 years or more with COVID-19, enrolled during active disease.

The chain links TRBV12-3 or TRBV12-4 to TRBJ1-5, with D hard to call. CDR3 length: 13 residues. V lost 3 bases to trimming and J lost 4 bases, with 7 bases between them. The CDR3 bases are TGTGCCAGCAGTTTTGAACTTAATCAGCCCCAGCATTTT. This gives the protein CASSFELNQPQHF.

The chain is built from TRBV25-1 and TRBJ2-2; TRBD2 matches 11 bases. V was pared by 4 bases and J by 4 bases, with 8 bases of the junction left unmatched. The CDR3 runs to 17 residues. Germline-derived CDR1 and CDR2 are MGHDK and SYGVNS. DNA for the CDR3: TGTGCCAGCAGTGGCGTAGCGGGGGGGCCGATCACCGGGGAGCTGTTTTTT. It specifies CASSGVAGGPITGELFF.

This chain links TRBV19 with TRBJ1-1, with D unresolved. The length of the CDR3 is 13 residues. CDR1 is LNHDA and CDR2 is SQIVND in the germline V gene (reference sequence). The V and J ends lost 7 bases and 6 bases respectively, with 15 bases between them. As DNA, the CDR3 is TGTGCCAGTAAGACAACGTCGATCCCTGAAGCTTTCTTT. Translating it yields CASKTTSIPEAFF.